Listed below are T cell receptor beta chains from one sample, sequenced in a study of a mutant IDH1 vaccine in newly diagnosed glioma. Data came from immunoSEQ multiplex PCR; TCRdb stores just in-frame clones and leaves some out. This sample has fewer than 35,000 clones, with about 56% found just once. For these receptors, no antigen is known. Sequenced material: PBMCs, taken from a glioma patient whose treatment included an IDH1 peptide vaccine. Source of these receptors: a young woman with glioma. Both conserved end residues are part of each CDR3. D genes are given only for firm matches. Size is omitted from some rows. Given values are once, few, many or a class for expanded clones.

J	D	V	size	DNA	CDR3
TRBJ2-3	NA	TRBV27	NA	TGTGCCAGCAGTTTAGGCCGTGCAGGGCGCACAGATACGCAGTATTTT	CASSLGRAGRTDTQYF
TRBJ2-3	NA	TRBV19	NA	TGTGCCAGTAGTATAGGGGTAGGGGACGCAGATACGCAGTATTTT	CASSIGVGDADTQYF
TRBJ2-1	NA	TRBV4-2	medium-sized	TGTGCCAGCAGCCAAGGTGACGGGCTAGCCAATGAGCAGTTCTTC	CASSQGDGLANEQFF
TRBJ2-5	NA	TRBV29-1	NA	TGCAGCGTTGAAGGCGGGACCCAAGAGACCCAGTACTTC	CSVEGGTQETQYF
TRBJ2-6	NA	TRBV18	NA	TGTGCCAGCTCACCGGTCAGGGTTAGTTGGAGTGGGGCCAACGTCCTGACTTTC	CASSPVRVSWSGANVLTF
TRBJ2-7	TRBD2	TRBV7-2	NA	TGTGCCAGCAGCTTAGGAAGCGGGAGGGCCCTCTACCACGAGCAGTACTTC	CASSLGSGRALYHEQYF
TRBJ1-1	NA	TRBV28	NA	TGTGCCAGCAGTTTATCAAATAGTTTGATGAACACTGAAGCTTTCTTT	CASSLSNSLMNTEAFF
TRBJ1-1	NA	TRBV18	NA	TGTGCCAGCTCACCATACAGGGTGGGAGGCACTGAAGCTTTCTTT	CASSPYRVGGTEAFF
TRBJ1-5	TRBD1	TRBV2	NA	TGTGCCAGCACGCCAGGGGGGAATCAGCCCCAGCATTTT	CASTPGGNQPQHF
TRBJ2-7	TRBD1	TRBV6-5	NA	TGTGCCAGCAGTAATCCGGGACAGTTCTACGAGCAGTACTTC	CASSNPGQFYEQYF
TRBJ1-1	NA	TRBV18	NA	TGTGTCGCAACGACAGCGAACACTGAAGCTTTCTTT	CVATTANTEAFF
TRBJ2-2	NA	TRBV19	NA	TGTGCCAGTAACTTACCGGGGGGGGAGCTGTTTTTT	CASNLPGGELFF
TRBJ2-1	NA	TRBV27	once	TGTGCCAGCAGTTCCCTCCAGAAGGAGCAGTTCTTC	CASSSLQKEQFF
TRBJ2-2	NA	TRBV5-1	NA	TGCGCCAGCAGCCCGGACGTAACCCAGAACACCGGGGAGCTGTTTTTT	CASSPDVTQNTGELFF
TRBJ1-4	NA	TRBV7-9	NA	TGTGCCAGCAGCTTAGCCGCGCGCGCAACTAATGAAAAACTGTTTTTT	CASSLAARATNEKLFF
TRBJ2-1	NA	TRBV7-7	NA	TGTGCTAGCAGCAGAGGCGGGGGCGGCTACAATGAGCAGTTCTTC	CASSRGGGGYNEQFF
TRBJ1-4	NA	TRBV6-5	few	TGTGCCAGCAGACTTGACACAAGGGGAGAAAAACTGTTTTTT	CASRLDTRGEKLFF
TRBJ2-7	TRBD1	TRBV18	NA	TGTGCCAGCTCACCTCACAGGGGTAGCGACGAGCAGTACTTC	CASSPHRGSDEQYF
TRBJ2-2	NA	TRBV4-2	NA	TGTGCCAGCAGTTTGGTCGGGGTACTAGCAGTCCCCGGGGAGCTGTTTTTT	CASSLVGVLAVPGELFF
TRBJ1-2	TRBD1	TRBV5-1	NA	TGCGCCAGCAGCTCTCGACAGGGAGCCTATGGCTACACCTTC	CASSSRQGAYGYTF
TRBJ2-7	NA	TRBV11-2	few	TGTGCCAGCAGCTTATGGGGGGGGCTGAACGAGCAGTACTTC	CASSLWGGLNEQYF
TRBJ2-1	NA	TRBV9	NA	TGTGCCAGCAGCGGACGGGACACAGTATACAATGAGCAGTTCTTC	CASSGRDTVYNEQFF
TRBJ2-7	TRBD1	TRBV18	few	TGTGCCAGCACCTCGACAGGGCCGCGCCTAGAGCAGTACTTC	CASTSTGPRLEQYF
TRBJ1-2	NA	TRBV27	few	TGTGCCAGCAGTTTACTAGGGACGGAAGGCTACACCTTC	CASSLLGTEGYTF
TRBJ1-2	NA	TRBV6-5	few	TGTGCCAGCAGTTACGGGCCGCTTGGGAGTGGCTACACCTTC	CASSYGPLGSGYTF
TRBJ1-1	NA	TRBV5-6	NA	TGTGCCAGCAGCTTGGCCATGTGGGGACGGACTGAAGCTTTCTTT	CASSLAMWGRTEAFF
TRBJ1-1	NA	TRBV15	NA	TGTGCCACCAGCAGAGTCAGAGCAATGAACACTGAAGCTTTCTTT	CATSRVRAMNTEAFF
TRBJ2-7	NA	TRBV4-1	few	TGCGCCAGCAGCCAAGGTGCCCTGGGGGTCAGGTCCTACGAGCAGTACTTC	CASSQGALGVRSYEQYF
TRBJ2-1	TRBD2	TRBV7-8	NA	TGTGCCAGCAGCCTCTTTAGCGGGAGCTCCTACAATGAGCAGTTCTTC	CASSLFSGSSYNEQFF
TRBJ2-5	NA	TRBV11-3	NA	TGTGCCAGCAGCTTAGATTATGTTTTCGGGGCCCAAGAGACCCAGTACTTC	CASSLDYVFGAQETQYF
TRBJ1-2	NA	TRBV25-1	NA	TGTGCCAGCAGTGAACCGGGCAGGGACGGCTACACCTTC	CASSEPGRDGYTF
TRBJ2-7	NA	TRBV4-3	NA	TGCGCCAGCAGCCAAGATGTCGTAGAAACGGGAGCCTCCGAGCAGTACTTC	CASSQDVVETGASEQYF
TRBJ1-1	TRBD1	TRBV7-2	NA	TGTGCCAGCAGCATACAGGGGGTGAGCTCTGAAGCTTTCTTT	CASSIQGVSSEAFF
TRBJ1-5	NA	TRBV5-6	NA	TGTGCCAGCAGCTTGGCCGACCGAATCAATCAGCCCCAGCATTTT	CASSLADRINQPQHF
TRBJ2-2	TRBD2	TRBV19	NA	TGTGCCGTTAGCGGGAGGGCCAACACCGGGGAGCTGTTTTTT	CAVSGRANTGELFF
TRBJ2-7	TRBD1	TRBV4-2	NA	TGTGCCAGCAGCCAAGGCGAGACAGGGATCTCCTACGAGCAGTACTTC	CASSQGETGISYEQYF
TRBJ2-7	NA	TRBV4-3	NA	TGCGCCAGCAGCCAAGAGAGTTTAGCTAGTTTCCACGAGCAGTACTTC	CASSQESLASFHEQYF
TRBJ2-4	NA	TRBV12-5	NA	TGTGCTAGTGGCCCAGACACTGGGGACGAAATAATTCAGTACTTC	CASGPDTGDEIIQYF
TRBJ2-5	TRBD2	TRBV28	once	TGTGCCAGCAGTCCGTTGACTAGCGGGAGGGCCGTAGAGACCCAGTACTTC	CASSPLTSGRAVETQYF
TRBJ1-5	NA	TRBV15	NA	TGTGCCACCAGCAGTTCGGTTTTGGTCGGTCAGCCCCAGCATTTT	CATSSSVLVGQPQHF
TRBJ2-7	NA	TRBV7-8	once	TGTGCCAGTACCGCCGGGACTCCATCCTACGAGCAGTACTTC	CASTAGTPSYEQYF
TRBJ2-7	NA	TRBV7-2	NA	TGTGCCAGCAGCTTCCGATCCTACGAGCAGTACTTC	CASSFRSYEQYF
TRBJ1-5	NA	TRBV27	once	TGTGCCAGCAGTCCAATCAATCAGCCCCAGCATTTT	CASSPINQPQHF
TRBJ1-3	NA	TRBV30	NA	TGTGCCTGGAGTGCAAACACCATATATTTT	CAWSANTIYF
TRBJ2-3	TRBD1	TRBV9	NA	TGTGCCAGCAGCGTAGGACAGGGGGCTCGTACGCAGTATTTT	CASSVGQGARTQYF
TRBJ2-3	NA	TRBV7-9	NA	TGTGCCAGCAGCTTAGGGTCTGACACAGATACGCAGTATTTT	CASSLGSDTDTQYF
TRBJ2-2	NA	TRBV6-5	few	TGTGCCAGCAGTTACTCGATAGGGGCGAGCACCGGGGAGCTGTTTTTT	CASSYSIGASTGELFF
TRBJ1-3	NA	TRBV13	NA	TGTGCCAGCAGCTTGGGCGGCGGTGGAAACACCATATATTTT	CASSLGGGGNTIYF
TRBJ1-5	NA	TRBV6-6	NA	TGTGCCAGCAGTTACGACTCAGTCAATCAGCCCCAGCATTTT	CASSYDSVNQPQHF
TRBJ2-3	TRBD2	TRBV30	few	TGTGCCTGGAGTCTAATCGCCGGCGGGGGTTCAGATACGCAGTATTTT	CAWSLIAGGGSDTQYF
TRBJ2-5	NA	TRBV6-1	NA	TGTGCCAGCAGTGAAGAGGAACCGTACCAAGAGACCCAGTACTTC	CASSEEEPYQETQYF